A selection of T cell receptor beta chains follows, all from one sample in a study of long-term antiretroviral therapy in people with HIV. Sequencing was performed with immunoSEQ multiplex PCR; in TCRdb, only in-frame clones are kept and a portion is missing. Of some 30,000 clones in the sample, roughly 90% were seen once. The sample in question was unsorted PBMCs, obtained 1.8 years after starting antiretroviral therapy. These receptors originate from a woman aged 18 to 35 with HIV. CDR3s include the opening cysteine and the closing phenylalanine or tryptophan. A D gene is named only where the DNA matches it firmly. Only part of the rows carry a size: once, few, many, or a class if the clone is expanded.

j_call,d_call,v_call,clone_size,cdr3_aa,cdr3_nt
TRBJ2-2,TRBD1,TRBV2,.,CASSRDRANTGELFF,TGTGCCAGCAGCCGGGACAGGGCGAACACCGGGGAGCTGTTTTTT
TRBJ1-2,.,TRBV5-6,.,CASSLTQGYYGYTF,TGTGCCAGCAGCTTGACACAGGGATACTATGGCTACACCTTC
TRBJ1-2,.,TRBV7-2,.,CASSLAVTEYYGYTF,TGTGCCAGCAGCTTAGCCGTTACGGAGTACTATGGCTACACCTTC
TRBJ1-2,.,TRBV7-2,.,CASSPRTDGYTF,TGTGCCAGCAGCCCCAGGACAGATGGCTACACCTTC
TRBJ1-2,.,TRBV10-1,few,CASSESGTPRRGYTF,TGCGCCAGCAGTGAGTCTGGGACACCCAGGAGGGGCTACACCTTC
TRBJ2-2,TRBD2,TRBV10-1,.,CASTPSGSSVGELFF,TGCGCCAGCACCCCCAGCGGGAGTTCGGTCGGGGAGCTGTTTTTT
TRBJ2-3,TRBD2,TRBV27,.,CASSLRLAASTDTQYF,TGTGCCAGCAGTTTAAGACTAGCGGCGTCCACAGATACGCAGTATTTT
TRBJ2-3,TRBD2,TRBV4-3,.,CASSQDWGPSGRMTDTQYF,TGCGCCAGCAGCCAAGATTGGGGGCCTAGCGGGAGAATGACAGATACGCAGTATTTT
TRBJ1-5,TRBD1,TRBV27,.,CASSLRGTGINQPQHF,TGTGCCAGCAGTTTAAGGGGGACAGGGATCAATCAGCCCCAGCATTTT
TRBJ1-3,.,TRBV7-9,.,CASSLLGDLWGPNTIYF,TGTGCCAGCAGCTTACTGGGGGACCTCTGGGGACCAAACACCATATATTTT